This T cell receptor (beta chain) derives from a study of OX40 agonist ivuxolimab in advanced cancers. With regard to the full study: Ivuxolimab was a fully human IgG2 agonistic monoclonal antibody targeting the costimulatory receptor OX40 (CD134). Three dose-escalation patients achieved partial responses, one with hepatocellular carcinoma and two with cutaneous melanoma. The paper reports the monotherapy dose-escalation portion (N of about 54 patients) of the phase I ivuxolimab trial. The purpose of peripheral TCRbeta sequencing was to test whether ivuxolimab changed TCR sequence diversity and led to clonal T-cell expansion. Among the approximately 50 dose-escalation patients, some 20 had hepatocellular carcinoma, some 15 melanoma, 9 renal cell carcinoma and 9 head and neck cancer. Prior anti-PD-1, anti-PD-L1 or anti-CTLA-4 therapy was permitted, and checkpoint inhibitors had been received by around 40% of dose-escalation patients. In the dose-escalation cohort, roughly 80% of patients were male, and the mean age was approximately 60 years, with a range of about 20 to 90. Intravenous ivuxolimab was administered to patients every 2 weeks at six dose levels: 0.01, 0.1, 0.3, 1.5, 3 and 10 mg/kg. The full study reports these points: After ivuxolimab, CD8+ T cells had more expanded clones than CD4+ T cells on average. In the 0.1-3.0 mg/kg groups, partial responders had among the lowest normalized peripheral clonal expansion, particularly in CD8+ T cells. At doses of 0.1 to 3.0 mg/kg, clonal expansion of both CD4+ and CD8+ blood T cells was observed from baseline to week 6. The antigen specificity of the peripheral T cells that underwent clonal expansion was not determined. Low levels of normalized T-cell clonal expansion were also seen in some nonresponding patients.

With respect to this clone: What this receptor recognizes is not known. No base-level quality is on record; no much larger clone is a single base apart.

Genomic DNA was isolated from the sorted cells so that the TCRbeta CDR3 region could be sequenced. The immunoSEQ Assay was used for sequencing of TCRbeta CDR3 regions. Drawn from immuneACCESS, this table holds only the in-frame rearrangements with V and J called that TCRdb kept. Clones are partly lost; checked studies trace under half to an unresolved V gene and leave the rest unexplained. Present in this sample are 6,000 to 6,500 clones, 75% to 85% of which were seen just once. The top ten hold under 30% of the sample. Patients with autoimmune disease history or receiving systemic immunosuppression were excluded from the trial. In every dose cohort, peripheral blood was drawn for TCR sequencing at baseline, cycle 4 day 1, and cycle 7 day 1. The samples were taken from a phase I, first-in-human, multicenter, open-label dose-escalation trial of ivuxolimab. Adults with locally advanced or metastatic head and neck squamous cell, hepatocellular, melanoma or renal cell carcinoma were enrolled in the trial. CD4+ and CD8+ T cells were sorted separately from peripheral blood before TCR sequencing.

The CDR3 spans 14 residues, from the cysteine through the phenylalanine. Only the CDR3 part of the read is kept: 42 bases, read in frame from the first base. Trimmed from V: 6 bases; trimmed from J: 5 bases; junction bases lacking a gene match: 9. Based on the germline V gene, the CDR1 and CDR2 sequences are SQVTM and ANQGSEA. Sample: CD4+ or CD8+ T cells sorted from blood, taken in a trial of the OX40 agonist ivuxolimab. This receptor chain uses TRBV29-1 and TRBJ1-4; 7 central nucleotides agree with TRBD1. The receptor's source is an adult with an advanced solid tumor such as melanoma, head and neck, liver or kidney cancer. The CDR3 region: CSVIWDRSNEKLFF. The sequenced DNA: TGCAGCGTGATATGGGACAGAAGCAATGAAAAACTGTTTTTT.